The T cell receptor beta chain under discussion was sequenced for a study of blood T cell repertoires in COVID-19. Looking at the study overall: Nucleic acid was either cDNA or gDNA, and it came from T cells, B-cell-depleted T cells, or PBMCs.

TCRdb's table, derived via immunoSEQ multiplex PCR, lists solely in-frame clones and lacks some. The repertoire holds about 230,000 clones, with 65% to 85% as singletons. With V trimmed by 3 bases and J by 3 bases, 4 bases remained unmatched. The CDR3 is made up of 15 amino acids. CDR1 is SGHRS and CDR2 is YFSETQ in the germline V gene. Those enrolled in Seattle joined during active infection and were followed longitudinally afterward. The chain couples TRBV5-1 to TRBJ2-2, with TRBD1 matching over 8 bases. The TCR sequence derives from a woman in her 30s with COVID-19, enrolled during active disease. The source material was peripheral blood. CDR3 nucleotide sequence: TGCGCCAGCAGCTCCCTACAGGGGGACACCGGGGAGCTGTTTTTT. This sequence encodes CASSSLQGDTGELFF.